These 5 T cell receptor beta chains were sequenced from one sample in a study of read filtering for tumor transcriptome and immune sequencing. The library was built from around 0.4 ug RNA with molecular barcoded adaptors for alpha/delta and beta/gamma chains. TCRdb called the reads again in MiXCR, with one record for every CDR3 protein. Here the sample spans 30,000 to 45,000 distinct CDR3 sequences, 12% to 15% being singletons. What was sequenced was a population of CD138-negative cells sorted from bone marrow. These receptor sequences come from a donor at least 40 years old with multiple myeloma.

This clonotype was seen a few times. A much larger clone sits a single nucleotide away, making a read error possible. This sequence joins TRBV4-1 and TRBJ1-1; TRBD1 agrees at 7 bases. Germline lookup yields CDR1 MGHRA and CDR2 YSYEKL. The CDR3 runs 13 residues. J was trimmed by 6 bases and V by 8 bases; bases with no gene match: 9. CDR3: CASARGQSAEAFF. The CDR3, as DNA: TGCGCCAGCGCTAGGGGACAGTCCGCTGAAGCTTTCTTT.

Comment on this clonotype: This sequence may be a read error, since a much larger clone differs from it by one base. This sequence joins TRBV15 and TRBJ1-5, with 9 positions matching TRBD1. Germline V lookup: CDR1 LNHNV, CDR2 YYDKDF (reference sequence). This CDR3 spans 18 amino acids. CDR3 in DNA: TGTGCCACCAGCAGAGATTTTGGGCCGGGACAGGGTTATCAGCCCCGGCATTTT. This translates into CATSRDFGPGQGYQPRHF.

This clonotype was seen a few times. The junction departs from the called germline gene at one end, perhaps through a read error. The chain uses TRBV6-5 and TRBJ2-2; 7 bases line up with TRBD2. CDR1 is MNHEY and CDR2 is SVGAGI in the germline V gene. The CDR3 runs 14 residues. The CDR3 loop is CAAFGASGTGEQFF. The CDR3 coding sequence is TGTGCCGCCTTCGGGGCTAGCGGCACCGGGGAGCAGTTTTTT.

This clonotype was recorded at least ten times. The chain carries TRBV20-1 and TRBJ2-3; a possible D gene is TRBD2 (9 bases). Germline CDR1 and CDR2: DFQATT and SNEGSKA (reference sequence). The CDR3 spans 15 residues. V shed 6 bases and J shed 10 bases, with 26 bases lying between them. The CDR3 spells CSATASGKAQGAQYF. CDR3 DNA: TGCAGTGCCACCGCTAGCGGGAAAGCACAGGGGGCGCAGTATTTT.

This clonotype was seen ten or more times. The chain couples TRBV27 to TRBJ2-1; tentative D call: TRBD2 (6 bases). The CDR3 is 17 residues long. Germline V lookup: CDR1 MNHEY, CDR2 SMNVEV (reference sequence). Trimming shortened V by 0 bases and J by 0 bases, and 12 bases separated the two germline ends. Here the CDR3 DNA reads TGTGCCAGCAGTTTATCGGCTGCGGGGAGCTCCTACAATGAGCAGTTCTTC. It yields the protein CASSLSAAGSSYNEQFF.